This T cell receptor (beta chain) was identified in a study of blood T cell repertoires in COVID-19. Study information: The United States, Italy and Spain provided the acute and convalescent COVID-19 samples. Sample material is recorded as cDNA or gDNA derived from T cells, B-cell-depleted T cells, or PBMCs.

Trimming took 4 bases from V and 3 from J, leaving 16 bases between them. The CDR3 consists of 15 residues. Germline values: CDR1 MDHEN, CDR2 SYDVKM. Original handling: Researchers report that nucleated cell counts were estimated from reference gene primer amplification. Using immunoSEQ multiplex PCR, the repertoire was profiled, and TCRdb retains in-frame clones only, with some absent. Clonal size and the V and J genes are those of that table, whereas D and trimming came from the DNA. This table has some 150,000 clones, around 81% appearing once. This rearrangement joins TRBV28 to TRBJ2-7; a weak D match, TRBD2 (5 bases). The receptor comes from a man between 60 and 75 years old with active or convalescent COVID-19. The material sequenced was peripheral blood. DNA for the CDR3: TGTGCCAGCAGTTCTCCCCCGGGTGAGGGCTACGAGCAGTACTTC. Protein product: CASSSPPGEGYEQYF.